This T cell receptor beta chain was captured by sequencing in a study of OX40 agonist ivuxolimab in advanced cancers. Germline CDR1 reads LNHDA; CDR2 reads SQIVND (reference sequence). Trimming stripped 2 bases from V and 4 bases from J, with 17 bases between. This CDR3 comprises 16 residues. Generated by immunoSEQ multiplex PCR, the TCRdb table keeps only in-frame clones and is missing some. The data contain approximately 68,000 clones, more than 80% of them singletons. Sequencing was performed on CD4+ or CD8+ T cells sorted from blood, taken in a trial of the OX40 agonist ivuxolimab. The receptor's source is an adult with an advanced solid tumor such as melanoma, head and neck, liver or kidney cancer. V usage is TRBV19 and J usage is TRBJ1-1; D gene ambiguous. CDR3 region: CASSIPSGGLGTEAFF. DNA of the CDR3: TGTGCCAGTAGTATACCGTCTGGTGGACTGGGCACTGAAGCTTTCTTT.